The next 5 T cell receptor beta chains were all read from a single sample in a study of tumor-infiltrating lymphocytes in primary liver carcinoma. TCR beta cDNA was made from approximately 540 ng total RNA with a constant-region primer. For TCR beta, libraries were produced by three nested multiplex PCR rounds using slightly modified ARM-PCR. For approximately 9 cycles apiece, the opening two PCR rounds ran with TRBV1-TRBV30 forward primers and a C-beta reverse primer. TCRdb re-called the multiplex PCR reads with MiXCR, one entry per CDR3 protein. The top ten clones hold 15% to 20% of a sample with over 35,000 distinct CDR3 sequences, 70% to 85% of them seen once. Co-extracting RNA and DNA was done with roughly 17-34 mg of unsorted bulk tissue as input. The sample consisted of liver tumor tissue from sampling region 4. Indicated subset: tumor region T4, right-lateral pole. The receptors were gathered from a man aged 35 to 55 with primary liver carcinoma and hepatitis B virus infection.

Points on this clonotype: The junction differs from germline at one of its ends, possibly a read error. The rearrangement uses TRBV11-2 and TRBJ2-4, with unresolved D. CDR3 size: 15 residues. Per the germline V gene, CDR1 is SGHAT and CDR2 is FQNNGV. CDR3 loop: CASITSTVARNIQYF. CDR3 bases: TGTGCCAGCATCACTTCGACGGTAGCCAGAAACATTCAGTACTTC.

This chain uses TRBV6-2 or TRBV6-3 with TRBJ2-7; 8 bases line up with TRBD1. Germline V CDR1 and CDR2: MNHEY, SVGEGT. The CDR3 covers 14 residues. V lost 5 bases and J lost 7; bases outside the gene matches: 10. The CDR3 sequence: CASSLQDRAHEQYF. In nucleotides, the CDR3 is TGTGCCAGCAGTCTCCAGGACAGGGCCCATGAGCAGTACTTC.

Note on this clonotype: No conserved phenylalanine or tryptophan ends this CDR3, so it is likely a read error. The genes are TRBV29-1 and TRBJ2-3; D unresolved. Germline assignment: CDR1 SQVTM and CDR2 ANQGSEA. This CDR3 has 11 residues. In DNA form, the CDR3 reads TGCAGTATTGCCCCAGGAGATACGCAGTATTCT. It encodes CSIAPGDTQYS.

The chain uses TRBV20-1 and TRBJ2-1; 10 nucleotides line up with TRBD1. This CDR3 is built from 14 residues. V gave up 2 bases and J gave up 5 bases; unmatched junction bases: 3. Germline V gene sequence: CDR1 DFQATT, CDR2 SNEGSKA (reference sequence). The CDR3 DNA is TGCAGTGCTAGACTAGGGACAGGGGACAATGAGCAGTTCTTC. It codes for CSARLGTGDNEQFF.

Worth noting for this clonotype: At one of its ends the junction is not consistent with the germline gene, which may arise from a read error. The gene calls are TRBV7-8 and TRBJ2-1; 7 bases line up with TRBD2. CDR3 length: 15 amino acids. CDR1 SGHVS and CDR2 FQNEAQ come from the germline V gene. CDR3 nucleotides: TGTGCTAGCAGACTTACCAGCGGGATAAGCCATGAGCAGTTCTTC. Encoded protein: CASRLTSGISHEQFF.